These 21 T cell receptor beta chains originate from one sample sequenced in a study of blood T cell repertoires in COVID-19. Libraries were prepared by immunoSEQ multiplex PCR; TCRdb keeps only in-frame clonotypes and omits some of them. This table holds about 150,000 clones, roughly nine tenths found once. Sequenced: peripheral blood. These receptors all stem from a man aged 18-30 years with COVID-19, enrolled during active disease.

The chain has TRBV30 and TRBJ2-3, with 8 bases that match TRBD2. V trimming: 3 bases; J trimming: 6 bases; junction bases outside the gene matches: 8. Germline CDR1 GTSNPN, CDR2 SVGIG (reference sequence). The CDR3 contains 14 residues. CDR3 nucleotide sequence: TGTGCCTGGAGCGCGGAAGTAGCGGGGGATACGCAGTATTTT. Protein product: CAWSAEVAGDTQYF. The full variable domain, rest sourced from reference TRBV30 and TRBJ2-3, is SQTIHQWPATLVQPVGSPLSLECTVEGTSNPNLYWYRQAAGRGLQLLFYSVGIGQISSEVPQNLSASRPQDRQFILSSKKLLLSDSGFYLCAWSAEVAGDTQYFGPGTRLTVL.

This chain connects TRBV20-1 to TRBJ2-7; D gene uncertain. The V gene lost 7 bases and the J gene lost 5 bases, with 12 bases spanning the gap. The CDR3 is made up of 11 amino acids. The germline V gene encodes CDR1 DFQATT and CDR2 SNEGSKA (reference sequence). CDR3 in DNA: TGCAGTGTTCCAGGTCTCGACGAGCAGTACTTC. Its protein product is CSVPGLDEQYF.

This clone has a handful of counts. The chain joins TRBV6-4 to TRBJ2-2, with 9 bases matching TRBD2. The CDR3 extends over 16 amino acids. CDR1 MRHNA and CDR2 SNTAGT come from the germline V gene. V shed 1 base, J shed 6 bases, and the junction held 6 bases outside the gene matches. For the CDR3, the DNA is TGTGCCAGCAGTGACTGGTCTAGCGGGATCTCCGGGGAGCTGTTTTTT. This sequence encodes CASSDWSSGISGELFF.

This chain connects TRBV15 to TRBJ2-3, with D perhaps matching TRBD2 (5 bases). This CDR3 has 15 amino acids. The V end lost 3 bases, the J end lost 2 bases, and 12 bases lay between the germline ends. Germline values: CDR1 LNHNV, CDR2 YYDKDF (reference sequence). Written as DNA, the CDR3 is TGTGCCACCAGCAGGGGAGCGGAAGACACAGATACGCAGTATTTT. Translated: CATSRGAEDTDTQYF.

The chain uses TRBV10-3 and TRBJ1-2; TRBD1 matches at 7 bases. The CDR3 is 14 amino acids. V shed 4 bases and J 7 bases; nucleotides not matched to a gene: 9. Germline CDR1 and CDR2: ENHRY and SYGVKD. CDR3 region: CAISVATGVSGYTF. In DNA, the CDR3 is TGTGCCATCAGTGTAGCTACAGGGGTCTCTGGCTACACCTTC.

The chain links TRBV9 to TRBJ2-7, with D perhaps matching TRBD2 (5 bases). V lost 4 bases and J 5 bases, leaving 13 bases between the germline ends. This CDR3 contains 13 residues. CDR1 is SGDLS, CDR2 YYNGEE, per germline. CDR3 bases: TGTGCCAGCAGCCTCGGGGATGCGGACGAGCAGTACTTC. This sequence encodes CASSLGDADEQYF. Full variable domain (outside the CDR3, taken from reference TRBV9 and TRBJ2-7): DSGVTQTPKHLITATGQRVTLRCSPRSGDLSVYWYQQSLDQGLQFLIQYYNGEERAKGNILERFSAQQFPDLHSELNLSSLELGDSALYFCASSLGDADEQYFGPGTRLTVT.

V usage is TRBV6-2 or TRBV6-3 and J usage is TRBJ1-1, with D perhaps matching TRBD1 (6 bases). This CDR3 is built from 14 residues. CDR1 and CDR2 (germline): MNHEY, SVGEGT. V was clipped by 6 bases and J by 1 base, with 12 bases between them. This CDR3 is CASSSPGENTEAFF. The CDR3 nucleotides are TGTGCCAGCAGCTCTCCAGGGGAGAACACTGAAGCTTTCTTT.

The chain recombines TRBV5-1 with TRBJ1-2; TRBD1 matches at 10 bases. There are 15 residues in the CDR3. The ends lost 4 bases at V and 4 bases at J; junction bases unmatched: 7. Germline V gene lookup returns CDR1 SGHRS and CDR2 YFSETQ. The CDR3 here is CASSRTGTGVYGYTF. CDR3 DNA: TGCGCCAGCAGCCGGACCGGGACAGGGGTCTATGGCTACACCTTC. Variable domain in full (rest from reference TRBV5-1 and TRBJ1-2): KAGVTQTPRYLIKTRGQQVTLSCSPISGHRSVSWYQQTPGQGLQFLFEYFSETQRNKGNFPGRFSGRQFSNSRSEMNVSTLELGDSALYLCASSRTGTGVYGYTFGSGTRLTVV.

This rearrangement joins TRBV9 to TRBJ2-1; tentatively, D is TRBD1 (5 bases). The V gene's germline CDR1 is SGDLS and CDR2 YYNGEE. Trimming pared 9 bases from V and 4 bases from J, leaving 20 bases between. This CDR3 is built from 15 residues. The CDR3 nucleotides read TGTGCCACCGCTAGGGGAAAACCTCCTTACAATGAGCAGTTCTTC. Its protein product is CATARGKPPYNEQFF.

This chain links TRBV6-5 with TRBJ2-7; D might be TRBD1 (6 bases). The V gene's germline CDR1 is MNHEY and CDR2 SVGAGI. This CDR3 contains 13 residues. The V and J ends lost 5 bases and 7 bases respectively, with 15 bases between them. The CDR3 region has the DNA TGTGCCAGCAGTCGAAAACAGGGCTGGGAGCAGTACTTC. Protein product: CASSRKQGWEQYF.

This chain joins TRBV6-5 and TRBJ1-6; D remains unclear. Trimming shortened V by 4 bases and J by 6 bases, and 16 bases separated the two germline ends. The germline CDR1 and CDR2 sequences are MNHEY and SVGAGI. This CDR3 is built from 16 residues. CDR3 residues: CASSSRESPFNSPLHF. The CDR3 DNA reads TGTGCCAGCAGTTCTCGCGAGTCCCCCTTTAATTCACCCCTCCACTTT.

The rearrangement links TRBV7-9 to TRBJ2-2, with D uncertain. This CDR3 contains 17 residues. Per germline, CDR1 SEHNR and CDR2 FQNEAQ (reference sequence). Deletions cut 6 bases from V and 0 bases from J, with 17 bases between. The CDR3 coding sequence is TGTGCCAGCAGTCAACCCCGAGACATGCCGAACACCGGGGAGCTGTTTTTT. This translates into CASSQPRDMPNTGELFF.

The chain has TRBV5-6 and TRBJ1-5, with a tentative D call TRBD1 (6 bases). V was trimmed by 4 bases and J by 4 bases, leaving 12 bases between them. The V gene's germline CDR1 is SGHDT and CDR2 YYEEEE. This CDR3 region has 14 residues. Here the CDR3 reads CASSEQTGNQPQHF. The DNA of the CDR3 is TGTGCCAGCAGCGAACAAACAGGGAATCAGCCCCAGCATTTT.

The chain links TRBV7-2 to TRBJ1-3; TRBD1 aligns across 9 bases. V gave up 3 bases and J gave up 0 bases; unmatched junction bases: 6. Germline V lookup: CDR1 SGHTA, CDR2 FQGNSA. The CDR3 length is 17 residues. CDR3 sequence (DNA): TGTGCCAGCAGCTTCCGACAGGGGGGCAGCTCTGGAAACACCATATATTTT. Encoded protein: CASSFRQGGSSGNTIYF.

Note on this clone: One junction end does not reproduce the germline sequence, and a read error may be involved. The CDR3 sequence is CASSFAPGGANEKLLF. CDR3 sequence (DNA): TGTGCCAGCAGTTTTGCCCCCGGGGGGGCGAACGAAAAACTGCTTTTT. J is TRBJ1-4 and V is TRBV28; TRBD1 might be the D (6 bases). The CDR3 totals 16 residues. Per germline, CDR1 MDHEN and CDR2 SYDVKM.

This clone was seen only once. This CDR3 reads CASSSTTGGTSTDTQYF. CDR3 sequence (DNA): TGTGCCAGCAGCTCTACTACAGGGGGCACGAGCACAGATACGCAGTATTTT. The V call is TRBV7-9, the J call TRBJ2-3; 9 bases fit TRBD1. Germline values: CDR1 SEHNR, CDR2 FQNEAQ (reference sequence). The CDR3 length is 17 residues. Germline trimming cut 4 bases from V and 0 bases from J; bases unmatched to any gene: 8.

The chain has TRBV9 and TRBJ2-1, with 9 bases aligning to TRBD2. The germline V gene encodes CDR1 SGDLS and CDR2 YYNGEE. CDR3 length: 17 amino acids. With V trimmed by 0 bases and J by 0 bases, 4 bases remained unmatched. In DNA form, the CDR3 reads TGTGCCAGCAGCGTAGCTAAGACTAGCGGCTCCTACAATGAGCAGTTCTTC. It encodes CASSVAKTSGSYNEQFF.

V is TRBV27 and J is TRBJ2-7; 8 nucleotides align to TRBD1. The CDR3 is made up of 16 amino acids. CDR1 is MNHEY and CDR2 is SMNVEV in the germline V gene (reference sequence). The J segment lost 2 bases and the V segment lost 5 bases, leaving 11 bases of the junction unmatched. The CDR3 DNA reads as TGTGCCAGCAGTCCCTCGACAGGGGATTACCCCTACGAGCAGTACTTC. Translation: CASSPSTGDYPYEQYF.

The genes are TRBV5-1 and TRBJ2-2; tentatively, D is TRBD2 (5 bases). Germline CDR1 reads SGHRS; CDR2 reads YFSETQ. V shed 2 bases and J shed 6 bases, with 11 bases lying between them. This CDR3 is built from 14 residues. CDR3 protein: CASSFGQEAGELFF. The CDR3 DNA is TGCGCCAGCAGCTTCGGTCAGGAGGCCGGGGAGCTGTTTTTT.

This chain links TRBV27 with TRBJ2-7; 9 nucleotides agree with TRBD1. The V gene end was trimmed by 2 bases and the J gene end by 3 bases; junction bases not matched to a gene: 11. CDR1 and CDR2 (germline): MNHEY, SMNVEV (reference sequence). The CDR3 spans 17 residues. CDR3 protein: CASSLRPPGQGFYEQYF. The DNA of the CDR3 is TGTGCCAGCAGTTTACGACCTCCGGGACAGGGATTCTACGAGCAGTACTTC.

The chain links TRBV24-1 to TRBJ2-3; TRBD2 matches at 14 bases. Germline V CDR1 and CDR2: KGHDR, SFDVKD. Trimming took 5 bases from V and 4 from J; bases not matched to a gene: 7. There are 17 residues in the CDR3. The CDR3 DNA reads TGTGCCACCAGTGCCACGACTAGCGGGAGGGACCCAGATACGCAGTATTTT. Translation: CATSATTSGRDPDTQYF.